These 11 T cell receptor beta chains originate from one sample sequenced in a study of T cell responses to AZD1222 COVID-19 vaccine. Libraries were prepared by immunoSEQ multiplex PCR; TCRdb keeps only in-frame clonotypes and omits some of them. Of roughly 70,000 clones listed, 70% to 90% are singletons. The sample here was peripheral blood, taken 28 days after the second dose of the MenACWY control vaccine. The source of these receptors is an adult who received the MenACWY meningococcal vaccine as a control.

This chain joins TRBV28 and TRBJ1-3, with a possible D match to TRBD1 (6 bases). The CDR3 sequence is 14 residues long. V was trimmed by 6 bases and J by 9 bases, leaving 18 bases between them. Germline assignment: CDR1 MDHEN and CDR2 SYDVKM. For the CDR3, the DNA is TGTGCCAGCAGCCTCAGGGGCCCCATTGGCACCATATATTTT. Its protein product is CASSLRGPIGTIYF.

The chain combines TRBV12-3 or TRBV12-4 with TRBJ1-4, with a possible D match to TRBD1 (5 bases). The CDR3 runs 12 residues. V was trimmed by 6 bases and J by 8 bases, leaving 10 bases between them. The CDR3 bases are TGTGCCAGCAGGACCAGGGTGGAAAAACTGTTTTTT. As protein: CASRTRVEKLFF.

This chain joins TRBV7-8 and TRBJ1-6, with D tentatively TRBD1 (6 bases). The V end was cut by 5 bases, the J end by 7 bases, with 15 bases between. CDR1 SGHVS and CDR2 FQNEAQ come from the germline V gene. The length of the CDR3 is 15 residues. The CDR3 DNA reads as TGTGCCAGCAGCCCACAGGGAGGAAGAAATTCACCCCTCCACTTT. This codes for CASSPQGGRNSPLHF.

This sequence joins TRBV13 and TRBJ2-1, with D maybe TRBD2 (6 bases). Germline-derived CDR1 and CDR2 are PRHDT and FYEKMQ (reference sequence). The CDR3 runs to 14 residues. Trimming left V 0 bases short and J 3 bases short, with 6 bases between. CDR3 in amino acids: CASSLGGSYNEQFF. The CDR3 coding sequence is TGTGCCAGCAGCTTAGGCGGGAGCTACAATGAGCAGTTCTTC.

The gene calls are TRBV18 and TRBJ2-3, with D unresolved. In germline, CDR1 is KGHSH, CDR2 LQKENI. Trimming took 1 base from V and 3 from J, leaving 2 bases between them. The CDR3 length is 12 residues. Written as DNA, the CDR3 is TGTGCCAGCTCACCACAGACAGATACGCAGTATTTT. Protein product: CASSPQTDTQYF.

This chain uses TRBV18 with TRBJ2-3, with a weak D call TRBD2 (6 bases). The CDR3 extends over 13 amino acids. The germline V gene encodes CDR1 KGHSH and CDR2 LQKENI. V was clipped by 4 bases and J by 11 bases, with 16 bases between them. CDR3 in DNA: TGTGCCAGCTCACTCAACCCGACTAGAGGGCAGTATTTT. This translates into CASSLNPTRGQYF.

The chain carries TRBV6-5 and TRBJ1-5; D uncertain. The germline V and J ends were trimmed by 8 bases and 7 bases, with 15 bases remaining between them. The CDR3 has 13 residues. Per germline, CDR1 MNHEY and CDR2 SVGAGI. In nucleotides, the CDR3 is TGTGCCAGCGATAGTAGGGCCGGACAGCCCCAGCATTTT. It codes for CASDSRAGQPQHF.

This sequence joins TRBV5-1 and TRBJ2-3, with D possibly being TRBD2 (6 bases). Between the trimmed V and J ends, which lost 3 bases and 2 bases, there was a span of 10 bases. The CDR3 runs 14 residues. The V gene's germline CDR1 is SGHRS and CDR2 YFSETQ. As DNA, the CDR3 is TGCGCCAGCAGCTCGGGAGTCCCCACAGATACGCAGTATTTT. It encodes CASSSGVPTDTQYF. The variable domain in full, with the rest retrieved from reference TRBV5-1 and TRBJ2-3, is KAGVTQTPRYLIKTRGQQVTLSCSPISGHRSVSWYQQTPGQGLQFLFEYFSETQRNKGNFPGRFSGRQFSNSRSEMNVSTLELGDSALYLCASSSGVPTDTQYFGPGTRLTVL.

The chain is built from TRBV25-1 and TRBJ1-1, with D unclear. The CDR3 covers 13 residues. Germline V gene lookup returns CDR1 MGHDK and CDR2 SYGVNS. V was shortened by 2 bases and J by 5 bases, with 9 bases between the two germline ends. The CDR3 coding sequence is TGTGCCAGCAGTGAAACGGTGGAGACTGAAGCTTTCTTT. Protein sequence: CASSETVETEAFF.

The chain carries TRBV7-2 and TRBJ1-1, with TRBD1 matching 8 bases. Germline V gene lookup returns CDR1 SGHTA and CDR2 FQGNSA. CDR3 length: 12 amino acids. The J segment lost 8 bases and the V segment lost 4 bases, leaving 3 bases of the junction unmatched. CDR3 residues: CASSYRDREAFF. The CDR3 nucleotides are TGTGCCAGCAGCTACCGGGACAGGGAAGCTTTCTTT.

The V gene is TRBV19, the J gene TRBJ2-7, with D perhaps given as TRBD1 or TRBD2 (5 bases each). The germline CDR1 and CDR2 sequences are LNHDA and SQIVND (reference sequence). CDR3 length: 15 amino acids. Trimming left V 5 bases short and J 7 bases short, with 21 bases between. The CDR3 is CASSPYSGTRQEQYF. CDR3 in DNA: TGTGCCAGTAGTCCCTACTCCGGGACCCGGCAAGAGCAGTACTTC.